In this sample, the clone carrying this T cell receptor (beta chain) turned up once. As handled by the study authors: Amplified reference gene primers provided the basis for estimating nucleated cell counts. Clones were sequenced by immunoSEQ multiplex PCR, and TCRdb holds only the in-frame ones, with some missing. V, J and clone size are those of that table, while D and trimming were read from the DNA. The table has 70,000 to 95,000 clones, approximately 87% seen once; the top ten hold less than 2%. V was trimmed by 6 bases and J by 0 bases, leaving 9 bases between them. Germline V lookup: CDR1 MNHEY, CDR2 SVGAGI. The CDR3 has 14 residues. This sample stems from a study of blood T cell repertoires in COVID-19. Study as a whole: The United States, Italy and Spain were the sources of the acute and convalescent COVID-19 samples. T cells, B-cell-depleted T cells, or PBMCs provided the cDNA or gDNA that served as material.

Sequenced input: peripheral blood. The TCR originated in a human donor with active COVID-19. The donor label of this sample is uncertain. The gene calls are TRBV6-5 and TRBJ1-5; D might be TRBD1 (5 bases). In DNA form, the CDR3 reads TGTGCCAGCAGAGAGACAGCTAGCAATCAGCCCCAGCATTTT. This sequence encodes CASRETASNQPQHF.